Listed below are T cell receptor beta chains from one sample, sequenced in a study of T cells in Graves' hyperthyroidism and ophthalmopathy. MiXCR, run by TCRdb on the multiplex PCR reads, gives a single entry per CDR3 protein. The sample lists some 690,000 distinct CDR3 sequences, roughly 17% occurring once. The sample taken for sequencing was blood. The receptors derive from a man aged 50 to 60 with Graves' hyperthyroidism. CDR3s include the opening cysteine and the closing phenylalanine or tryptophan. A D gene is named only where the DNA matches it firmly. Some rows have no size entry. The others give once, few or many, or a class for an expanded clone.

DNA: TGTGCCCAGGGGGACAGGATGACCCACGAGCAGTACTTC
CDR3: CAQGDRMTHEQYF
J: TRBJ2-7
V: TRBV7-9
size: many
D: TRBD1

DNA: TGCAGTGCTCGTCCGGGACAGTGGAACACCGGGGAGCTGTTTTTT
CDR3: CSARPGQWNTGELFF
J: TRBJ2-2
V: TRBV20-1
size: few
D: TRBD1

DNA: TGTGCCAGCAGCCCGACTGGCTCCTACAATGAGCAGTTCTTC
CDR3: CASSPTGSYNEQFF
J: TRBJ2-1
V: TRBV2
size: many
D: NA

DNA: TGCGCCAGCAGTGAACTTTACCTAGCGGGGAAACCTAGCACAGATACGCAGTATTTT
CDR3: CASSELYLAGKPSTDTQYF
J: TRBJ2-3
V: TRBV10-2
size: NA
D: TRBD2

DNA: TGTGCCAGCAGCTTGAAAAGGGGCTCTGGAAACACCATATATTTT
CDR3: CASSLKRGSGNTIYF
J: TRBJ1-3
V: TRBV7-3
size: many
D: NA

DNA: TGTGCCAGCAGTGATCGGGGAACAAGCCGACAAGAGACCCAGTACTTC
CDR3: CASSDRGTSRQETQYF
J: TRBJ2-5
V: TRBV2
size: NA
D: NA

DNA: TGTGCCAGCAGTGCTTGGGTAGCGGCTAGCACAGATACGCAGTATTTT
CDR3: CASSAWVAASTDTQYF
J: TRBJ2-3
V: TRBV12-3/TRBV12-4
size: many
D: NA

DNA: TGTGCCAGCAGTTACAGGACGGGGGAAAAACTGTTTTTT
CDR3: CASSYRTGEKLFF
J: TRBJ1-4
V: TRBV6-6
size: NA
D: NA

DNA: TGTGCCAGCAGCACTTCAGGGAAAGGGGACCAAGAGACCCAGTACTTC
CDR3: CASSTSGKGDQETQYF
J: TRBJ2-5
V: TRBV28
size: NA
D: NA

DNA: TGTGCCAGCAGCTTAGTGGGCAGAAGCGCAGATACGCAGTATTTT
CDR3: CASSLVGRSADTQYF
J: TRBJ2-3
V: TRBV11-2
size: NA
D: NA

DNA: TGTGCCAGCAGTGAAGGGGAGACAGGCCGGTACTTC
CDR3: CASSEGETGRYF
J: TRBJ2-5
V: TRBV2
size: many
D: NA

DNA: TGTGCCAGCAGTACCCCCCGTGGCTACACCTTC
CDR3: CASSTPRGYTF
J: TRBJ1-2
V: TRBV28
size: many
D: NA

DNA: TGTGCCAGCAGTCGGATGACAGGGCTGAACACTGAAGCTTTCTTT
CDR3: CASSRMTGLNTEAFF
J: TRBJ1-1
V: TRBV28
size: many
D: TRBD1

DNA: TGTGCCAGCAGCCAAGGCGACAGGGGGGCCGGGGAGACCCAGTACTTC
CDR3: CASSQGDRGAGETQYF
J: TRBJ2-5
V: TRBV3-1
size: many
D: TRBD1

DNA: TGTGCCACATCTACCGGGAGTTCCTACAATGAGCAGTTCTTC
CDR3: CATSTGSSYNEQFF
J: TRBJ2-1
V: TRBV24-1
size: many
D: NA

DNA: TGTGCCAGCAGGGCTAGCTCTGATGAGCAGTTCTTC
CDR3: CASRASSDEQFF
J: TRBJ2-1
V: TRBV7-2
size: NA
D: NA

DNA: TGTGCCAGCAGCCAACAACGGCTAGGGACCTACGAGCAGTACTTC
CDR3: CASSQQRLGTYEQYF
J: TRBJ2-7
V: TRBV4-2
size: few
D: NA

DNA: TGTGCCAGCAGCTCCGGGACAGGACCTTTTAGCAATCAGCCCCAGCATTTT
CDR3: CASSSGTGPFSNQPQHF
J: TRBJ1-5
V: TRBV5-8
size: NA
D: TRBD1

DNA: TGTGCCAGCGAGGGGGAGATAGGCTACACCTTC
CDR3: CASEGEIGYTF
J: TRBJ1-2
V: TRBV2
size: few
D: NA

DNA: TGTGCCAGCAGTTTATACGGCACAGATACGCAGTATTTT
CDR3: CASSLYGTDTQYF
J: TRBJ2-3
V: TRBV27
size: many
D: NA

DNA: TGTGCCAGCAGTTCCGGGATTTCGGGGGAGCAGTACTTC
CDR3: CASSSGISGEQYF
J: TRBJ2-7
V: TRBV28
size: many
D: NA

DNA: TGTGCCAGCAGAGCCGGGACCTCCTACGAGCAGTACTTC
CDR3: CASRAGTSYEQYF
J: TRBJ2-7
V: TRBV2
size: many
D: NA

DNA: TGTGCCAGCAGCTTATCCAGCGGACCTACCTACAATGAGCAGTTCTTC
CDR3: CASSLSSGPTYNEQFF
J: TRBJ2-1
V: TRBV7-8
size: many
D: NA

DNA: TGTGCCACCAGCGGACCGGACAGGGGGGACTACGAGCAGTACTTC
CDR3: CATSGPDRGDYEQYF
J: TRBJ2-7
V: TRBV15
size: NA
D: TRBD1

DNA: TGCGCCAGCAGCTTGGCTAGTTCCTACGAGCAGTACTTC
CDR3: CASSLASSYEQYF
J: TRBJ2-7
V: TRBV5-1
size: many
D: NA

DNA: TGTGCCAGCAGTGAGGGTAGCGGGAGCACAGATACGCAGTATTTT
CDR3: CASSEGSGSTDTQYF
J: TRBJ2-3
V: TRBV6-1
size: many
D: TRBD2

DNA: TGTGCCAGCAGGACCGGGACTAGTCTGGAGACCCAGTACTTC
CDR3: CASRTGTSLETQYF
J: TRBJ2-5
V: TRBV6-1
size: NA
D: TRBD2

DNA: TGTGCCAGCACCATAGCGGGAGGGAACTACGAGCAGTACTTC
CDR3: CASTIAGGNYEQYF
J: TRBJ2-7
V: TRBV27
size: many
D: TRBD2

DNA: TGTGCCAGCAGTTACTCGCCAGGGTCGAACACAGATACGCAGTATTTT
CDR3: CASSYSPGSNTDTQYF
J: TRBJ2-3
V: TRBV6-2/TRBV6-3
size: NA
D: NA

DNA: TGTGCCAGCAGCTTCGACACCATCCGATCCTACGAGCAGTACTTC
CDR3: CASSFDTIRSYEQYF
J: TRBJ2-7
V: TRBV11-1
size: many
D: NA

DNA: TGTGCCTGGAGTGTGGCCGGGTCAGAGACCCAGTACTTC
CDR3: CAWSVAGSETQYF
J: TRBJ2-5
V: TRBV30
size: many
D: NA

DNA: TGCAGTGCTAGAGCCCCGAACGCGGGACTAGCGGGAGGGTTGGAGACCCAGTACTTC
CDR3: CSARAPNAGLAGGLETQYF
J: TRBJ2-5
V: TRBV20-1
size: few
D: TRBD2

DNA: TGTGCCAGCACGACTCGCGGGGGTAGCTCCTACAATGAGCAGTTCTTC
CDR3: CASTTRGGSSYNEQFF
J: TRBJ2-1
V: TRBV6-2/TRBV6-3
size: many
D: TRBD2

DNA: TGTGCCAGCAGTTACAAGATCCCAGATACGCAGTATTTT
CDR3: CASSYKIPDTQYF
J: TRBJ2-3
V: TRBV12-3/TRBV12-4
size: many
D: NA

DNA: TGTGCCAGCAGCTTAGCCGGCTACACGGGACAGAACGTAGTCTACAATGAGCAGTTCTTC
CDR3: CASSLAGYTGQNVVYNEQFF
J: TRBJ2-1
V: TRBV13
size: many
D: TRBD1

DNA: TGTGCCTGGAGTGGGGTCTATAGGGTTGGGGCCAACGTCCTGACTTTC
CDR3: CAWSGVYRVGANVLTF
J: TRBJ2-6
V: TRBV30
size: NA
D: NA

DNA: TGTGCCAGCGATCTAGCGGGAGTGGTCACCGGGGAGCTGTTTTTT
CDR3: CASDLAGVVTGELFF
J: TRBJ2-2
V: TRBV2
size: many
D: TRBD2

DNA: TGTGCCAGCAGTCCCCTTTGGGACACCAAAAACATTCAGTACTTC
CDR3: CASSPLWDTKNIQYF
J: TRBJ2-4
V: TRBV12-3/TRBV12-4
size: many
D: NA

DNA: TGCGCCAGCAGCCAAGGGTGGACAGAGGGATACGAGCAGTACTTC
CDR3: CASSQGWTEGYEQYF
J: TRBJ2-7
V: TRBV4-3
size: NA
D: NA

DNA: TGTGCCAGCAGCCAAGAGGGACTAGCGGGAGTTGTCCACGAGCAGTACTTC
CDR3: CASSQEGLAGVVHEQYF
J: TRBJ2-7
V: TRBV3-1
size: NA
D: TRBD2

DNA: TGTGCCTGGAGTGTGGACAAAGACTACGAGCAGTACTTC
CDR3: CAWSVDKDYEQYF
J: TRBJ2-7
V: TRBV30
size: few
D: NA

DNA: TGTGCCAGCAGTCCAGCCGGGGGGCCTACTGAAGCTTTCTTT
CDR3: CASSPAGGPTEAFF
J: TRBJ1-1
V: TRBV27
size: many
D: NA

DNA: TGTGCCAGCAGCAAACAGGGGGCGCATACCGGGGAGCTGTTTTTT
CDR3: CASSKQGAHTGELFF
J: TRBJ2-2
V: TRBV7-9
size: few
D: TRBD1

DNA: TGTGCCAGCAACCGCTTACCCGGGACAGGATTCACAGATACGCAGTATTTT
CDR3: CASNRLPGTGFTDTQYF
J: TRBJ2-3
V: TRBV6-1
size: many
D: TRBD1

DNA: TGCAGCGTTTTACGGACTAGCGGGAGGGGAGATACGCAGTATTTT
CDR3: CSVLRTSGRGDTQYF
J: TRBJ2-3
V: TRBV29-1
size: NA
D: TRBD2

DNA: TGCGCCAGCAGACGAAAGGGGGGCGCAGGCGTTGCAACTAATGAAAAACTGTTTTTT
CDR3: CASRRKGGAGVATNEKLFF
J: TRBJ1-4
V: TRBV5-1
size: NA
D: NA

DNA: TGTGCCAGCTCACAAACACAGGGGGATTACGAGCAGTACTTC
CDR3: CASSQTQGDYEQYF
J: TRBJ2-7
V: TRBV18
size: NA
D: TRBD1

DNA: TGTGCCTGGAGTCCCCGGAACACTGAAGCTTTCTTT
CDR3: CAWSPRNTEAFF
J: TRBJ1-1
V: TRBV30
size: many
D: NA

DNA: TGTGCCAGCAGCCAAGCCTTAGGGACAGGGCATCAAAAGGATACGCAGTATTTT
CDR3: CASSQALGTGHQKDTQYF
J: TRBJ2-3
V: TRBV3-1
size: many
D: TRBD1

DNA: TGTGCCAGCAGTACGGCAGCGGTTGCAGGCACAGATACGCAGTATTTT
CDR3: CASSTAAVAGTDTQYF
J: TRBJ2-3
V: TRBV28
size: few
D: NA

DNA: TGCAGCGCCGAACTACAGGGGGCACGTCCGGGTACGCAGTATTTT
CDR3: CSAELQGARPGTQYF
J: TRBJ2-3
V: TRBV29-1
size: many
D: TRBD1

DNA: TGCGCCAGCAGCCAAGAAAGAGTAATTGGGGGAGAGCAGTACTTC
CDR3: CASSQERVIGGEQYF
J: TRBJ2-7
V: TRBV4-1
size: NA
D: NA

DNA: TGTGCCAGCAGCCCTTGGACAGGGACGATGAACACTGAAGCTTTCTTT
CDR3: CASSPWTGTMNTEAFF
J: TRBJ1-1
V: TRBV7-2
size: NA
D: TRBD1

DNA: TGTGCCAGCTCACCAGTCCTGGGGAACACCGGGGAGCTGTTTTTT
CDR3: CASSPVLGNTGELFF
J: TRBJ2-2
V: TRBV18
size: NA
D: NA

DNA: TGTGCCACTTCCCATCGTCGGCCAGGCTTGAACACCGGGGAGCTGTTTTTT
CDR3: CATSHRRPGLNTGELFF
J: TRBJ2-2
V: TRBV27
size: many
D: NA

DNA: TGTGCCAGCAGTTCCTTAGGGGCGGGAGTTCCCAATGAGCAGTTCTTC
CDR3: CASSSLGAGVPNEQFF
J: TRBJ2-1
V: TRBV28
size: NA
D: TRBD2